This T cell receptor (beta chain) was sequenced for a study of blood T cell repertoires in COVID-19. The overall study: T cells, B-cell-depleted T cells, or PBMCs provided the cDNA or gDNA that served as material.

Seattle patient enrollment occurred during active infection, with longitudinal follow-up thereafter. The CDR3 covers 15 residues. Germline V gene data show CDR1 as LNHDA and CDR2 as SQIVND (reference sequence). Trimming took 6 bases from V and 5 from J, leaving 17 bases between them. Authors' methods: From reference gene primer amplification, estimates of nucleated cell counts were derived. Profiling relied on immunoSEQ multiplex PCR, and the TCRdb table lists in-frame clones only, not all of them. V and J calls and clone size are those listed in that table; D and trimming were worked out from the DNA. The table shows 350,000 to 400,000 clones, with around 90% occurring only once.

The V call is TRBV19, the J call TRBJ2-1; TRBD2 might be the D (6 bases). This clonotype was obtained from a woman aged 25-40 years with COVID-19, enrolled during active disease. Source material: peripheral blood. The DNA of the CDR3 is TGTGCCAGTAGCATCCCCGGGAGTCTAGACAATGAGCAGTTCTTC. As protein: CASSIPGSLDNEQFF.